This T cell receptor (beta chain) originates from a study of control samples from healthy donors and cancer patients (dated by TCRdb to 2019 to 2021). The CDR3 contains 17 residues, cysteine and phenylalanine counted. Only CDR3 DNA is held: 51 bases, read in frame from base 1. From V the trimming removes 0 bases and from J it removes 5 bases, while the gene matches leave 6 bases of the junction unaccounted for. CDR1 and CDR2, per the germline V gene (reference sequence), are LGHDT and YNNKEL. To note about this clone: Its recognized antigen is unknown. The sample holds no much larger clone one base away, and base qualities are not on file.

The method was the immunoSEQ multiplex PCR assay. TCRdb retrieved this table from immuneACCESS and kept in-frame rearrangements only. Not all clones are present; in checked studies, unresolved V genes account for under half, and no reason is known for the remainder. A total of roughly 64,000 clones appear in this sample, 90% of them only once. The top ten clonotypes cover about 1.2% of the sample. Sequencing was done on a sample of PBMCs. This receptor chain uses TRBV3-1 (or the pseudogene TRBV3-2) and TRBJ2-5, with 13 bases aligning to TRBD2. The clonotype comes from a woman aged 45-65 years with colorectal cancer. DNA sequence: TGTGCCAGCAGCCAAGATCGAACTAGCGGGGGGGCCGAGACCCAGTACTTC. This is translated as CASSQDRTSGGAETQYF.